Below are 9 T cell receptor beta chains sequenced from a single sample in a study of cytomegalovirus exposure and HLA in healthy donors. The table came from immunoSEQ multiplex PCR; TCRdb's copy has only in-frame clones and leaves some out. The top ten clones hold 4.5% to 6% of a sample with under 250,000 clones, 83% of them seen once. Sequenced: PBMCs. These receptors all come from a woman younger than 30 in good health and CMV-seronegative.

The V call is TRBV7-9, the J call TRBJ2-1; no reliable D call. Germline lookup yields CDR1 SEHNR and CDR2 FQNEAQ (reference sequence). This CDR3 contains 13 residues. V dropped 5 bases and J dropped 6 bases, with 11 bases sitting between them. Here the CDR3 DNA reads TGTGCCAGCAGCAGCTTGGTAAGCAATGAGCAGTTCTTC. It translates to CASSSLVSNEQFF. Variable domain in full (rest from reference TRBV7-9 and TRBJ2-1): DTGVSQNPRHKITKRGQNVTFRCDPISEHNRLYWYRQTLGQGPEFLTYFQNEAQLEKSRLLSDRFSAERPKGSFSTLEIQRTEQGDSAMYLCASSSLVSNEQFFGPGTRLTVL.

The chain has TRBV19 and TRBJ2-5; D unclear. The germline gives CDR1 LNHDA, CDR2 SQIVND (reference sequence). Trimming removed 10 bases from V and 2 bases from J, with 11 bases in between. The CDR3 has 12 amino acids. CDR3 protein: CATVGSQETQYF. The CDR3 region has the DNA TGTGCCACCGTGGGGTCACAAGAGACCCAGTACTTC.

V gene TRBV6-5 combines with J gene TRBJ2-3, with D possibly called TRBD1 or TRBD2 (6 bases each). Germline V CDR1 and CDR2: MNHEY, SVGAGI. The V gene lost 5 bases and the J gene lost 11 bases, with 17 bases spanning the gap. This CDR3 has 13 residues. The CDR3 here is CASSPEEGRGQYF. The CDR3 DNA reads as TGTGCCAGCAGTCCTGAGGAGGGCAGGGGGCAGTATTTT.

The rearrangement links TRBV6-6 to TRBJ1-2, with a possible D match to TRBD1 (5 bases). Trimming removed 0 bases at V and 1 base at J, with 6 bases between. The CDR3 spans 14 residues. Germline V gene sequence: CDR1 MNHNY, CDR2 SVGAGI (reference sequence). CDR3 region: CASSYSGGNYGYTF. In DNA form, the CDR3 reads TGTGCCAGCAGTTACTCCGGGGGTAACTATGGCTACACCTTC.

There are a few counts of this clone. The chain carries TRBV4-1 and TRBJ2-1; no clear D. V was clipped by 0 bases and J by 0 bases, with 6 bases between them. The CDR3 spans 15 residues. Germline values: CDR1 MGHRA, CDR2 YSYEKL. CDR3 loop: CASSQDRSSYNEQFF. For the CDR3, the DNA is TGCGCCAGCAGCCAAGACAGGAGCTCCTACAATGAGCAGTTCTTC.

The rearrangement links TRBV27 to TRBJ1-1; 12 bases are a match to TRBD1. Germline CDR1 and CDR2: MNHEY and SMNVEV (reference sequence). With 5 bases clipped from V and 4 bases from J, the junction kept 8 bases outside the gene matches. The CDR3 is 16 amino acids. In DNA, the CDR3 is TGTGCCAGCAGTCCGGGGACAGGGGGCTCGGGCACTGAAGCTTTCTTT. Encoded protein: CASSPGTGGSGTEAFF.

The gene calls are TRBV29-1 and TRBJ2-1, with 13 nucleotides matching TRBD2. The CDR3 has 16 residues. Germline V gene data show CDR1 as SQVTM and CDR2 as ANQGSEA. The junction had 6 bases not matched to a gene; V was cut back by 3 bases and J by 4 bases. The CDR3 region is CSVDDRTSGGYNEQFF. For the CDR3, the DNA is TGCAGCGTTGATGACCGGACTAGCGGGGGTTACAATGAGCAGTTCTTC.

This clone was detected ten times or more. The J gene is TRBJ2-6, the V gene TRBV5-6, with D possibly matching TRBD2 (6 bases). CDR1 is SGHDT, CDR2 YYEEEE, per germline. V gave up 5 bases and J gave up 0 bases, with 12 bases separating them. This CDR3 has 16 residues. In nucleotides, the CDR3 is TGTGCCAGCAGTAGGGGACTGACCTCTGGGGCCAACGTCCTGACTTTC. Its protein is CASSRGLTSGANVLTF.

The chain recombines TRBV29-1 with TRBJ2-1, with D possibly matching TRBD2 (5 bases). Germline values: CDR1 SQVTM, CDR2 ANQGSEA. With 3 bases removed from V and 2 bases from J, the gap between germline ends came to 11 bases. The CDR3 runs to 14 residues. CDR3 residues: CSVEIGGPYNEQFF. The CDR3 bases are TGCAGCGTTGAGATAGGAGGCCCCTACAATGAGCAGTTCTTC.